The clone carrying this T cell receptor (beta chain) was picked up many times. This entry comes from a study of blood T cells in healthy people across ages. The ends lost 2 bases at V and 4 bases at J; junction bases unmatched: 0. The CDR3 consists of 15 residues. The germline gives CDR1 SEHNR, CDR2 FQNEAQ (reference sequence). The use of a sample-barcoded 5' primer and a J-beta primer mix characterized a second PCR of about 7 to 12 cycles. MiXCR, run by TCRdb on the 5' RACE reads, gives a single entry per CDR3 protein. The sample lists over a million distinct CDR3 sequences, roughly 60% occurring once. They isolated at least 6.5 million PBMCs from each sample.

This sequence originates from a man younger than 30 in good health. The chain carries TRBV7-9 and TRBJ2-1, with 12 bases matching TRBD2. The sequencing input was blood. Here the CDR3 DNA reads TGTGCCAGCAGCTTACTAGCGGGGGGGTACAATGAGCAGTTCTTC. Translating gives CASSLLAGGYNEQFF. The full variable domain, completed using reference TRBV7-9 and TRBJ2-1, is DTGVSQNPRHKITKRGQNVTFRCDPISEHNRLYWYRQTLGQGPEFLTYFQNEAQLEKSRLLSDRFSAERPKGSFSTLEIQRTEQGDSAMYLCASSLLAGGYNEQFFGPGTRLTVL.